The sequence of this TCR beta chain was determined in a study of T cell responses to AZD1222 COVID-19 vaccine. Study-wide context: Pooled in the analysis were second doses at about 4 or about 12 weeks. General study points: Only a handful of people who got AZD1222 tested seropositive at baseline. Spike-specific TCR repertoires showed rising breadth and depth after two AZD1222 doses.

Sequencing used immunoSEQ multiplex PCR; TCRdb keeps in-frame clones, though not all of them. The repertoire holds over 100,000 clones, 80% to 90% seen once, with around 3.1% in the top ten. The CDR3 is 15 residues long. Germline CDR1 reads MDHEN; CDR2 reads SYDVKM. V was shortened by 1 base and J by 7 bases, with 11 bases between the two germline ends. Note on this clone: The antigen remains undetermined.

The sequencing used peripheral blood, collected on day 0 of AZD1222 vaccination. This chain uses TRBV28 with TRBJ1-6; D not certain. The clonotype comes from an adult in good health. The CDR3, as DNA: TGTGCCAGCAGTTTATATCAGGCCTCAAATTCACCCCTCCACTTT. Residues: CASSLYQASNSPLHF.